These 17 T cell receptor beta chains share one sample of origin, sequenced in a study of T-cell reconstitution after alpha-beta-depleted transplantation in children. It was with unique molecular identifiers that the TCRbeta library was prepared. Each CDR3 protein gets one entry after TCRdb re-called the PCR reads with MiXCR. The repertoire holds approximately 500,000 distinct CDR3 sequences, roughly a tenth seen once, with roughly 2.1% in the top ten. The sequences come from PBMCs, collected before TCRalphabeta/CD19-depleted stem cell transplant. The receptors come from a child under 10 years old with inherited bone marrow failure, due to receive a stem cell transplant.

This clonotype has ten or more counts. The gene calls are TRBV20-1 and TRBJ2-1; TRBD1 might be the D (6 bases). This CDR3 comprises 16 residues. Germline V gives CDR1 DFQATT, CDR2 SNEGSKA (reference sequence). Trimming stripped 3 bases from V and 0 bases from J, with 15 bases between. The CDR3 DNA sequence: TGCAGTGCTAGCGACCACACCAGGGGCTCCTACAATGAGCAGTTCTTC. Amino acids: CSASDHTRGSYNEQFF.

This clonotype was counted at least ten times. The gene calls are TRBV28 and TRBJ2-1; the D gene is possibly TRBD2 (6 bases). The CDR3 covers 16 residues. The V and J ends lost 7 bases and 4 bases respectively, with 20 bases between them. CDR1 MDHEN and CDR2 SYDVKM come from the germline V gene. CDR3: CASTTAGREAYNEQFF. CDR3 nucleotides: TGTGCCAGCACGACCGCTGGGCGGGAAGCGTACAATGAGCAGTTCTTC.

Comment on this clonotype: A much bigger clone sits one base away, suggesting this may be a read error. The CDR3 region is CASSLLPGPTNYGYTF. The CDR3 coding sequence is TGTGCCAGCAGCTTGCTGCCGGGACCGACTAACTATGGCTACACCTTC. The V call is TRBV11-2, the J call TRBJ1-2; tentatively, D is TRBD1 (5 bases). Germline CDR1 is SGHAT and CDR2 is FQNNGV. The CDR3 is made up of 16 amino acids. V was clipped by 3 bases and J by 0 bases, with 14 bases between them.

This clonotype was found many times. This chain connects TRBV28 to TRBJ2-7; 8 bases map to TRBD2. The J segment lost 2 bases and the V segment lost 6 bases, leaving 6 bases of the junction unmatched. Germline V gene data show CDR1 as MDHEN and CDR2 as SYDVKM. The CDR3 covers 14 residues. CDR3 sequence: CASRYGTSTYEQYF. Written as DNA, the CDR3 is TGTGCCAGCAGATATGGGACTAGTACCTACGAGCAGTACTTC.

This clonotype has a count of ten or more. This sequence joins TRBV21-1 and TRBJ2-5; the D call in the table, TRBD1, was not verified against the DNA. TRBV21-1 counts as a pseudogene. The length of the CDR3 is 17 residues. CDR3 loop: CASSSLRTAQGKAAQYF. The CDR3 region has the DNA TGTGCCAGCAGCAGCTTAAGGACAGCGCAAGGCAAAGCGGCCCAGTACTTC.

Ten or more counts support this clonotype. The V and J genes are TRBV5-1 and TRBJ2-7; perhaps TRBD1 as D (5 bases). The length of the CDR3 is 17 residues. Looked up from germline, CDR1 is SGHRS and CDR2 is YFSETQ. V shed 3 bases and J shed 5 bases, with 24 bases lying between them. Here the CDR3 reads CASSWGLGRELFDEQYF. The DNA of the CDR3 is TGCGCCAGCAGCTGGGGATTGGGCAGGGAATTGTTCGACGAGCAGTACTTC. Full variable domain (outside the CDR3, taken from reference TRBV5-1 and TRBJ2-7): KAGVTQTPRYLIKTRGQQVTLSCSPISGHRSVSWYQQTPGQGLQFLFEYFSETQRNKGNFPGRFSGRQFSNSRSEMNVSTLELGDSALYLCASSWGLGRELFDEQYFGPGTRLTVT.

This clonotype has only a few counts. The genes are TRBV24-1 and TRBJ2-1, with D perhaps assigned TRBD1 or TRBD2 (5 bases each). The ends were cut back, 2 bases at V and 3 bases at J, with 10 bases in the middle. CDR3 length: 15 residues. The V gene's germline CDR1 is KGHDR and CDR2 SFDVKD. The DNA of the CDR3 is TGTGCCACCAGTGATTGGGGCCGGGGCTACAATGAGCAGTTCTTC. The encoded protein is CATSDWGRGYNEQFF.

The chain combines TRBV27 with TRBJ2-2; D call uncertain. Trimming pared 8 bases from V and 3 bases from J, leaving 13 bases between. The germline CDR1 and CDR2 sequences are MNHEY and SMNVEV (reference sequence). CDR3 length equals 14 residues. The CDR3 loop is CASLSDRYTGELFF. DNA for the CDR3: TGTGCCAGCCTTTCGGACCGATACACCGGGGAGCTGTTTTTT.

This clonotype has a handful of counts. The chain joins TRBV6-1 to TRBJ2-1; 11 nucleotides match TRBD2. The CDR3 has 16 amino acids. The junction had 5 bases not matched to a gene; V was cut back by 5 bases and J by 2 bases. Germline V CDR1 and CDR2: MNHNS, SASEGT. As DNA, the CDR3 is TGTGCCAGCAGTAGTCCTAGCGGGAGGACCTACAATGAGCAGTTCTTC. Protein sequence: CASSSPSGRTYNEQFF.

This clonotype was picked up many times. CDR3 sequence (DNA): TGTGCCAGCAGTCCCTCAGGACAGGGGGGATTCTACGAGCAGTACTTC. Amino acids: CASSPSGQGGFYEQYF. The rearrangement joins TRBV28 to TRBJ2-7; TRBD1 matches 10 bases. The CDR3 contains 16 residues. Per germline, CDR1 MDHEN and CDR2 SYDVKM. The V gene end was trimmed by 5 bases and the J gene end by 3 bases; junction bases not matched to a gene: 10.

This chain joins TRBV27 and TRBJ1-2, with D possibly matching TRBD1 (5 bases). Germline lookup yields CDR1 MNHEY and CDR2 SMNVEV (reference sequence). V lost 3 bases, J lost 5 bases, and 16 bases lay in between. The CDR3 length is 15 residues. CDR3 DNA sequence: TGTGCCAGCAGTTTGGGGGGGGGTTTCTCGTATGGCTACACCTTC. It codes for CASSLGGGFSYGYTF.

This clonotype was recorded at least ten times. This rearrangement joins TRBV5-1 to TRBJ2-1, with 13 bases aligning to TRBD2. Trimming at V came to 6 bases and at J to 0 bases, leaving 6 bases not matched to a gene. Germline lookup yields CDR1 SGHRS and CDR2 YFSETQ. This CDR3 has 17 amino acids. CDR3 coding DNA: TGCGCCAGCATGGGACTAGCGGGATTAAGCTCCTACAATGAGCAGTTCTTC. Its protein is CASMGLAGLSSYNEQFF.

In its sample, this clonotype was seen many times. V and J are TRBV24-1 and TRBJ1-2, with 9 bases identical to TRBD1. Germline V gene data show CDR1 as KGHDR and CDR2 as SFDVKD. CDR3 length: 15 amino acids. V trimming: 4 bases; J trimming: 3 bases; junction bases outside the gene matches: 5. The CDR3, as DNA: TGTGCCACCAGTGAACGACAGGGGGGCGACTATGGCTACACCTTC. Protein: CATSERQGGDYGYTF.

This clonotype was picked up many times. The chain carries TRBV20-1 and TRBJ1-1; the match to TRBD1 covers 10 bases. The V and J ends lost 5 bases and 4 bases, in that order; junction bases with no gene match: 4. The CDR3 covers 13 residues. CDR1 DFQATT and CDR2 SNEGSKA come from the germline V gene (reference sequence). The CDR3 DNA reads TGCAGTGCTGCACGACAGGGGGCCACTGAAGCTTTCTTT. Its translation: CSAARQGATEAFF.

This clonotype was seen ten or more times. The chain recombines TRBV5-1 with TRBJ2-7; 8 positions match TRBD1. The CDR3 sequence is 17 residues long. V lost 5 bases to trimming and J lost 2 bases; unmatched junction nucleotides: 15. In germline, CDR1 is SGHRS, CDR2 YFSETQ. CDR3 loop: CASRRLGGDRPTYEQYF. The DNA of the CDR3 is TGCGCCAGCAGACGGTTAGGCGGGGACAGGCCAACCTACGAGCAGTACTTC. Combining the CDR3 with reference TRBV5-1 and TRBJ2-7 gives the whole variable domain KAGVTQTPRYLIKTRGQQVTLSCSPISGHRSVSWYQQTPGQGLQFLFEYFSETQRNKGNFPGRFSGRQFSNSRSEMNVSTLELGDSALYLCASRRLGGDRPTYEQYFGPGTRLTVT.

In this sample, this clonotype turned up many times. The V gene is TRBV20-1, the J gene TRBJ1-5; tentative D call: TRBD1 (5 bases). The length of the CDR3 is 12 residues. The germline V gene encodes CDR1 DFQATT and CDR2 SNEGSKA (reference sequence). Trimming took 4 bases from V and 5 from J, leaving 9 bases between them. Here the CDR3 DNA reads TGCAGTGCTAAGGAGGGGTATCAGCCCCAGCATTTT. It codes for CSAKEGYQPQHF.

The chain recombines TRBV3-1 with TRBJ2-7, with D tentatively TRBD1 (5 bases). CDR1 is LGHDT, CDR2 YNNKEL, per germline (reference sequence). This CDR3 comprises 17 residues. Deletions cut 0 bases from V and 7 bases from J, with 22 bases between. The CDR3 reads CASSQESLMSLRVEQYF. In DNA, the CDR3 is TGTGCCAGCAGCCAAGAGAGTCTGATGTCTCTCAGGGTGGAGCAGTACTTC.